This TCR beta chain was profiled in a study of shared clonotypes between healthy human individuals. Study-wide findings and caveats: Collection of samples was limited to blood; tissue repertoires likely differ. Among donors, clonotype sharing was expected to be affected by sequencing depth.

The V end was cut by 2 bases, the J end by 3 bases, with 15 bases between. The CDR3 spans 15 residues. Germline CDR1 and CDR2: SGHRS and YFSETQ. Clones were sequenced by immunoSEQ multiplex PCR, and TCRdb holds only the in-frame ones, with some missing. The table includes around 430,000 clones, around 79% detected once. Regarding this clone: The target antigen is unknown.

Sequences were obtained from PBMCs. This receptor was obtained from a woman aged 40 to 55 in good health. Some clones in this sample may be carry-over from other donors' samples. V usage is TRBV5-1 and J usage is TRBJ2-7; a possible D gene is TRBD1 (6 bases). CDR3 sequence: CASSLRTADFYEQYF. CDR3 in DNA: TGCGCCAGCAGCTTACGGACAGCCGATTTCTACGAGCAGTACTTC. Combining the CDR3 with reference TRBV5-1 and TRBJ2-7 gives the whole variable domain KAGVTQTPRYLIKTRGQQVTLSCSPISGHRSVSWYQQTPGQGLQFLFEYFSETQRNKGNFPGRFSGRQFSNSRSEMNVSTLELGDSALYLCASSLRTADFYEQYFGPGTRLTVT.